This T cell receptor beta chain was sequenced in a study of blood T cell repertoires in COVID-19. Original analysis: Reference gene primer amplification yielded estimated nucleated cell counts. TCRdb's table, derived via immunoSEQ multiplex PCR, lists solely in-frame clones and lacks some. V, J and clone size are those of that table, while D and trimming were read from the DNA. The data show roughly 80,000 clones, roughly 80% seen once. Germline values: CDR1 LNHDA, CDR2 SQIVND (reference sequence). Deletions cut 6 bases from V and 4 bases from J, with 7 bases between. The CDR3 sequence is 12 residues long. This clone was seen a single time.

Sequenced sample: peripheral blood. The chain uses TRBV19 and TRBJ1-5, with D hard to call. The receptor comes from a human donor in a cohort sampled during active COVID-19. The CDR3 DNA is TGTGCCAGTAGACTTCCGAATCAGCCCCAGCATTTT. It specifies CASRLPNQPQHF. The full variable domain, its missing parts supplied by reference TRBV19 and TRBJ1-5, is DGGITQSPKYLFRKEGQNVTLSCEQNLNHDAMYWYRQDPGQGLRLIYYSQIVNDFQKGDIAEGYSVSREKKESFPLTVTSAQKNPTAFYLCASRLPNQPQHFGDGTRLSIL.